What follows describes a single T cell receptor (beta chain). The antigen remains unidentified. The CDR3 is 14 residues long. V dropped 5 bases and J dropped 7 bases, with 16 bases sitting between them. CDR1 is SGHTA, CDR2 FQGNSA, per germline. Repertoires were generated with immunoSEQ multiplex PCR, while TCRdb's copy carries only in-frame clones and drops some. This sample has roughly 70,000 clones, with 85% to 90% found just once. This entry comes from a study of T cells in localized non-small cell lung cancer. General study points: Among blood samples, higher T cell density accompanied longer overall survival.

The clonotype was recovered from a male donor aged 60 or over with stage III squamous cell lung carcinoma. The genes are TRBV7-2 and TRBJ2-3, with D perhaps TRBD2 (5 bases). The sample was peripheral blood, taken before any cancer treatment. CDR3 in DNA: TGTGCCAGCAGCCCGGTCCGGACGGGGAATACGCAGTATTTT. Its translation is CASSPVRTGNTQYF.